The present TCR beta chain was sequenced within a study of blood T cell repertoires in COVID-19. Study overall: COVID-19 samples collected from the United States, Italy and Spain covered acute and convalescent phases.

Notes on this clone: This sample also contains other DNA sequences that code for the same CDR3.

This CDR3 has 13 amino acids. V lost 5 bases, J lost 2 bases, and 9 bases lay in between. Germline V CDR1 and CDR2: SGHTA, FQGTGA. The repertoire was sequenced with immunoSEQ multiplex PCR; TCRdb's copy has only in-frame clones and lacks some. The sample carries fewer than 250,000 clones, approximately 90% recorded once. Sequenced material: peripheral blood. The sequence was collected from a man aged 25-40 years with COVID-19, enrolled during active disease. The chain employs TRBV7-3 and TRBJ2-5; D perhaps matches TRBD2 (5 bases). CDR3 bases: TGTGCCAGCAGCCTCACTAGACAAGAGACCCAGTACTTC. It codes for CASSLTRQETQYF. Drawing the rest from reference TRBV7-3 and TRBJ2-5, the complete variable domain is GAGVSQTPSNKVTEKGKYVELRCDPISGHTALYWYRQSLGQGPEFLIYFQGTGAADDSGLPNDRFFAVRPEGSVSTLKIQRTERGDSAVYLCASSLTRQETQYFGPGTRLLVL.